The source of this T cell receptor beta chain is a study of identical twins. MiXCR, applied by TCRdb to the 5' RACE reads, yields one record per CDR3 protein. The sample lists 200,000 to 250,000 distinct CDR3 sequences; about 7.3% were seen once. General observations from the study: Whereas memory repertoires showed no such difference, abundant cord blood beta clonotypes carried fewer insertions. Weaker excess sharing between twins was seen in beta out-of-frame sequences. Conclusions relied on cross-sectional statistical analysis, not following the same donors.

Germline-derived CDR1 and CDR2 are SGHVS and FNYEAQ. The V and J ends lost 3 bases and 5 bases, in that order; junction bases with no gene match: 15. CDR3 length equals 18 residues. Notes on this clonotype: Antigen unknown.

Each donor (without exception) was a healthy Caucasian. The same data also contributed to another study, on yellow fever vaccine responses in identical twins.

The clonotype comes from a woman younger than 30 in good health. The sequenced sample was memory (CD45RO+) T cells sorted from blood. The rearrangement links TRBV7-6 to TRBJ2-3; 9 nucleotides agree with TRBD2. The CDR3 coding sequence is TGTGCCAGCAGCTTTTCAGGGGTAGGAGCGGGAGGAATAGATACGCAGTATTTT. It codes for CASSFSGVGAGGIDTQYF.